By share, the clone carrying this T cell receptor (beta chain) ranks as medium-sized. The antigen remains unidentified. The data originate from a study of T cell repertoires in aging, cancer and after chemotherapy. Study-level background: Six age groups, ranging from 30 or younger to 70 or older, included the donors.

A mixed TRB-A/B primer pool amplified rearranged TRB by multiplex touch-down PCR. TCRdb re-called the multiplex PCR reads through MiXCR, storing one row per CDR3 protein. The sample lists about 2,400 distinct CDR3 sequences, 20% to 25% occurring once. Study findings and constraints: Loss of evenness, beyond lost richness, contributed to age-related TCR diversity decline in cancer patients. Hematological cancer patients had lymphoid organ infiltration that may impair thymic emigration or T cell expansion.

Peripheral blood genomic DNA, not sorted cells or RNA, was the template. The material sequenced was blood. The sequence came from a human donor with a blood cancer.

The CDR3 sequence is CATSDLGQVTNTGELFF. CDR3 bases: TGTGCCACCAGTGATTTGGGGCAGGTTACGAACACCGGGGAGCTGTTTTTT. The chain joins TRBV24-1 to TRBJ2-2; D gene unclear. The V end lost 0 bases, the J end lost 0 bases, and 10 bases lay between the germline ends. CDR1 KGHDR and CDR2 SFDVKD come from the germline V gene. The CDR3 length is 17 residues.